The 27 T cell receptor beta chains below were found in one sample sequenced in a study of beta chain features in type 1 diabetes. The study, taken as a whole, reports: In every one of the four CD4+ subsets, TCRB CDR3s were moderately but significantly shorter in Type 1 diabetes patients.

These receptors have no known antigen. The sequenced template was cDNA made from the entire isolated RNA. Produced via immunoSEQ multiplex PCR; TCRdb's table is partial and in-frame only. In the table there are more than 550,000 clones, roughly 13% of which are singletons. The sequenced sample was naive CD4+ T cells from blood. The receptors derive from a man aged 18-30 years with type 1 diabetes.

This clone was seen only a few times. The chain has TRBV4-3 and TRBJ2-7, with TRBD1 matching over 8 bases. The V and J ends lost 2 bases and 2 bases, in that order; junction bases with no gene match: 5. CDR3 size: 15 residues. Germline V gene lookup returns CDR1 LGHNA and CDR2 YSLEER. This CDR3 reads CASSQPGTGAYEQYF. In DNA form, the CDR3 reads TGCGCCAGCAGCCAACCCGGGACAGGAGCCTACGAGCAGTACTTC.

The chain is built from TRBV2 and TRBJ2-5, with 9 bases that match TRBD1. The germline V gene has CDR1 SNHLY and CDR2 FYNNEI. After removal of 5 bases from V and 3 bases from J, the junction contained 4 bases not matched to a gene. This CDR3 has 14 amino acids. The CDR3 coding sequence is TGTGCCAGCAGTCTGAGGACAGGGGAAGAGACCCAGTACTTC. Protein product: CASSLRTGEETQYF. Full variable domain (outside the CDR3, taken from reference TRBV2 and TRBJ2-5): EPEVTQTPSHQVTQMGQEVILRCVPISNHLYFYWYRQILGQKVEFLVSFYNNEISEKSEIFDDQFSVERPDGSNFTLKIRSTKLEDSAMYFCASSLRTGEETQYFGPGTRLLVL.

There are a few counts of this clone. This rearrangement joins TRBV30 to TRBJ1-1; D not resolved. Between the trimmed V and J ends, which lost 2 bases and 8 bases, there was a span of 9 bases. CDR3 length equals 11 residues. Germline CDR1 GTSNPN, CDR2 SVGIG (reference sequence). CDR3 in DNA: TGTGCCTGGAGTTTAGTCCACGAAGCTTTCTTT. It is translated as CAWSLVHEAFF.

V usage is TRBV27 and J usage is TRBJ2-6, with 7 bases aligning to TRBD2. Germline V gives CDR1 MNHEY, CDR2 SMNVEV (reference sequence). The CDR3 runs to 15 residues. V lost 3 bases to trimming and J lost 5 bases; unmatched junction nucleotides: 4. The CDR3 region has the DNA TGTGCCAGCAGTTTTGGGGAGGGCTGGGCCAACGTCCTGACTTTC. As protein: CASSFGEGWANVLTF.

This clone is a singleton in its sample. The chain is built from TRBV29-1 and TRBJ2-2; 12 nucleotides align to TRBD1. CDR1 SQVTM and CDR2 ANQGSEA come from the germline V gene. V lost 6 bases to trimming and J lost 5 bases; unmatched junction nucleotides: 7. CDR3 length: 15 amino acids. CDR3 in DNA: TGCAGCGTGGGACAGGGGGCATCGGGAACCGGGGAGCTGTTTTTT. This encodes CSVGQGASGTGELFF.

The chain employs TRBV28 and TRBJ2-7, with TRBD1 as a possible D gene (5 bases). The V end lost 2 bases, the J end lost 4 bases, and 21 bases lay between the germline ends. Germline V gene data show CDR1 as MDHEN and CDR2 as SYDVKM. The CDR3 spans 17 residues. The CDR3 is CASSLDSSPRNPYEQYF. Written as DNA, the CDR3 is TGTGCCAGCAGTTTAGACAGCTCACCCCGAAACCCATACGAGCAGTACTTC.

This sequence joins TRBV7-2 and TRBJ2-7; 12 bases are shared with TRBD2. Germline V gives CDR1 SGHTA, CDR2 FQGNSA. The CDR3 contains 17 residues. V trimming: 5 bases; J trimming: 0 bases; junction bases outside the gene matches: 8. The CDR3: CASSRRLAGEPSYEQYF. CDR3 nucleotides: TGTGCCAGCAGCCGGAGACTAGCGGGGGAGCCCTCCTACGAGCAGTACTTC.

This clone was counted a few times. This chain joins TRBV6-1 and TRBJ1-1, with 7 bases lining up with TRBD1. J lost 3 bases, V lost 2 bases, and 6 bases had no gene match. This CDR3 is 15 amino acids long. CDR1 is MNHNS and CDR2 is SASEGT in the germline V gene. The CDR3 region has the DNA TGTGCCAGCAGTGAACGGAGGGGGCTTGACACTGAAGCTTTCTTT. This gives the protein CASSERRGLDTEAFF.

CDR3 nucleotide sequence: TGTGCCAGCAGTTACCGGCAGGGAACCCAAGAGACCCAGTACTTC. This sequence encodes CASSYRQGTQETQYF. The chain recombines TRBV6-5 with TRBJ2-5; D possibly corresponds to TRBD1 (5 bases). Trimming left V 2 bases short and J 1 base short, with 11 bases between. CDR3 length equals 15 residues. Germline assignment: CDR1 MNHEY and CDR2 SVGAGI.

V usage is TRBV6-4 and J usage is TRBJ1-5; no firm D call. Trimming cost V 8 bases and J 3 bases, with 26 bases left between them. The CDR3 totals 18 residues. Germline assignment: CDR1 MRHNA and CDR2 SNTAGT. Here the CDR3 DNA reads TGTGCCAGCCCCCAAGGATGGGTGCCGAGGGAGTTCAATCAGCCCCAGCATTTT. Its protein product is CASPQGWVPREFNQPQHF.

A note on this clone: The same CDR3 is also encoded by other DNA sequences in this sample. CDR3 protein: CSVTTGVETQYF. The CDR3 nucleotides are TGCAGCGTCACTACAGGGGTCGAGACCCAGTACTTC. This rearrangement joins TRBV29-1 to TRBJ2-5; 7 nucleotides match TRBD1. Germline CDR1 and CDR2: SQVTM and ANQGSEA. The CDR3 is made up of 12 amino acids. The junction had 6 bases not matched to a gene; V was cut back by 6 bases and J by 5 bases. Based on the CDR3 plus reference TRBV29-1 and TRBJ2-5, the full variable domain is SAVISQKPSRDICQRGTSLTIQCQVDSQVTMMFWYRQQPGQSLTLIATANQGSEATYESGFVIDKFPISRPNLTFSTLTVSNMSPEDSSIYLCSVTTGVETQYFGPGTRLLVL.

This clone was observed a few times. The chain carries TRBV7-2 and TRBJ2-7; D is uncertain. Germline values: CDR1 SGHTA, CDR2 FQGNSA. V lost 8 bases, J lost 7 bases, and 15 bases lay in between. The CDR3 loop spans 12 amino acids. The CDR3 nucleotides read TGTGCCAGCCAGTCCTCCGCTCGGGAGCAGTACTTC. Protein product: CASQSSAREQYF. The complete variable domain, with remaining parts taken from reference TRBV7-2 and TRBJ2-7, reads GAGVSQSPSNKVTEKGKDVELRCDPISGHTALYWYRQSLGQGLEFLIYFQGNSAPDKSGLPSDRFSAERTGGSVSTLTIQRTQQEDSAVYLCASQSSAREQYFGPGTRLTVT.

The chain employs TRBV25-1 and TRBJ1-5; D might be TRBD1 (6 bases). V dropped 3 bases and J dropped 4 bases, with 13 bases sitting between them. Germline CDR1 MGHDK, CDR2 SYGVNS. This CDR3 is 15 amino acids long. The CDR3 nucleotides read TGTGCCAGCAGTGACCCCGGGACACCTAATCAGCCCCAGCATTTT. Translated: CASSDPGTPNQPQHF.

This chain joins TRBV21-1 and TRBJ1-5. TRBV21-1 is a recognized pseudogene. The CDR3 spans 15 residues. CDR3 protein: CASSKVPGGNQPQHF. CDR3 nucleotides: TGTGCCAGCAGCAAAGTGCCGGGAGGCAATCAGCCCCAGCATTTT.

This clone showed up just a few times. The chain employs TRBV5-1 and TRBJ2-3; 8 positions agree with TRBD2. The germline CDR1 and CDR2 sequences are SGHRS and YFSETQ. Trimming at V came to 0 bases and at J to 2 bases, leaving 14 bases not matched to a gene. The CDR3 length is 19 residues. The chain's CDR3 is CASSLAYRSGLGNTDTQYF. The CDR3 region has the DNA TGCGCCAGCAGCTTGGCTTATCGGTCGGGACTAGGAAACACAGATACGCAGTATTTT.

Concerning this clone itself: Relative to the germline gene, one junction end is altered; a read error may explain this. This chain links TRBV11-2 with TRBJ2-5, with 12 bases lining up with TRBD2. This CDR3 comprises 16 residues. Germline V lookup: CDR1 SGHAT, CDR2 FQNNGV. The CDR3 bases are TGTGCCAGCAGCCTAGAACCTAGCGGGGGGGCGGAGACCCAGTACTTC. Translation: CASSLEPSGGAETQYF.

The table lists this clone with a few counts. In DNA form, the CDR3 reads TGTGCCAGCACCTACCGGGGGCTGGGTGAGCAGTACTTC. This encodes CASTYRGLGEQYF. The chain combines TRBV6-1 with TRBJ2-7, with D perhaps given as TRBD1 or TRBD2 (6 bases each). The CDR3 covers 13 residues. Trimming took 7 bases from V and 7 from J, leaving 17 bases between them. In germline, CDR1 is MNHNS, CDR2 SASEGT.

This clone turned up a few times. This sequence joins TRBV29-1 and TRBJ1-1, with 9 bases identical to TRBD1. Germline V gene lookup returns CDR1 SQVTM and CDR2 ANQGSEA. This CDR3 region has 13 residues. Trimming cost V 4 bases and J 4 bases; bases outside gene matches: 4. CDR3 bases: TGCAGCGTTGCGGGACAGGGAGTCACTGAAGCTTTCTTT. Translated, it gives CSVAGQGVTEAFF.

The rearrangement links TRBV7-2 to TRBJ2-7; a weak D match, TRBD1 (6 bases). The CDR3 sequence is 16 residues long. The V and J ends lost 5 bases and 0 bases respectively, with 17 bases between them. Germline V gene lookup returns CDR1 SGHTA and CDR2 FQGNSA. The CDR3 bases are TGTGCCAGCAGCCGACCTCGGACAGCATTCTCCTACGAGCAGTACTTC. As protein: CASSRPRTAFSYEQYF.

The chain couples TRBV30 to TRBJ2-3, with a possible D match to TRBD2 (6 bases). From germline, CDR1 is GTSNPN and CDR2 SVGIG (reference sequence). With 1 base removed from V and 6 bases from J, the gap between germline ends came to 14 bases. The CDR3 is made up of 14 amino acids. The CDR3 bases are TGTGCCTGGAGTGACCCGGGGGAGGTGGATACGCAGTATTTT. It specifies CAWSDPGEVDTQYF.

This clone was counted a few times. The chain is built from TRBV6-6 and TRBJ2-2; D perhaps matches TRBD2 (6 bases). In germline, CDR1 is MNHNY, CDR2 SVGAGI (reference sequence). The CDR3 covers 13 residues. V shed 9 bases and J shed 4 bases, with 12 bases lying between them. In DNA, the CDR3 is TGTGCCAGTCCCGGGGGTGGCACCGGGGAGCTGTTTTTT. Its protein product is CASPGGGTGELFF.

This chain joins TRBV9 and TRBJ2-7; no firm D call. The CDR3 is made up of 12 amino acids. V shed 0 bases and J shed 5 bases, with 6 bases lying between them. CDR1 and CDR2 (germline): SGDLS, YYNGEE. The CDR3 here is CASSVDRNEQYF. For the CDR3, the DNA is TGTGCCAGCAGCGTAGACCGGAACGAGCAGTACTTC.

With respect to this clone: Other DNA sequences within the sample encode an identical CDR3. The V gene is TRBV9, the J gene TRBJ2-3; D is unresolved. Trimming cost V 0 bases and J 8 bases, with 7 bases left between them. Germline lookup yields CDR1 SGDLS and CDR2 YYNGEE. The CDR3 totals 12 residues. CDR3 DNA: TGTGCCAGCAGCGTAGAGGGAACTACGCAGTATTTT. This sequence encodes CASSVEGTTQYF.

J is TRBJ2-1 and V is TRBV11-2, with 13 nucleotides matching TRBD2. Germline V CDR1 and CDR2: SGHAT, FQNNGV. Trimming at V came to 5 bases and at J to 10 bases, leaving 8 bases not matched to a gene. This CDR3 is 15 amino acids long. This CDR3 is CASSPTSGGAREQFF. In DNA form, the CDR3 reads TGTGCCAGCAGCCCTACTAGCGGGGGGGCCCGGGAGCAGTTCTTC.

The genes are TRBV2 and TRBJ2-3; maybe TRBD1 (6 bases). Germline assignment: CDR1 SNHLY and CDR2 FYNNEI. This CDR3 has 15 residues. The V gene lost 2 bases and the J gene lost 2 bases, with 11 bases spanning the gap. CDR3 loop: CASSELGTTTDTQYF. The CDR3 DNA reads as TGTGCCAGCAGTGAACTGGGGACAACCACAGATACGCAGTATTTT.

J is TRBJ2-1 and V is TRBV11-3; 14 nucleotides align to TRBD2. Looked up from germline, CDR1 is SGHNT and CDR2 is YENEEA. The CDR3 sequence is 16 residues long. Trimming removed 4 bases from V and 4 bases from J; junction bases left unmatched: 3. CDR3 sequence: CASSSGLAGEYNEQFF. The DNA of the CDR3 is TGTGCCAGCAGCTCGGGACTAGCGGGGGAATACAATGAGCAGTTCTTC. The entire variable domain, with the rest obtained from reference TRBV11-3 and TRBJ2-1, is as follows: EAGVVQSPRYKIIEKKQPVAFWCNPISGHNTLYWYLQNLGQGPELLIRYENEEAVDDSQLPKDRFSAERLKGVDSTLKIQPAELGDSAVYLCASSSGLAGEYNEQFFGPGTRLTVL.

This chain joins TRBV7-8 and TRBJ1-3; D remains unclear. The CDR3 totals 14 residues. CDR1 and CDR2 from the germline V gene are SGHVS and FQNEAQ. Trimming removed 5 bases from V and 4 bases from J, with 12 bases in between. The CDR3 sequence is CASSHSIGGNTIYF. The CDR3 nucleotides are TGTGCCAGCAGCCATTCGATCGGCGGAAACACCATATATTTT.